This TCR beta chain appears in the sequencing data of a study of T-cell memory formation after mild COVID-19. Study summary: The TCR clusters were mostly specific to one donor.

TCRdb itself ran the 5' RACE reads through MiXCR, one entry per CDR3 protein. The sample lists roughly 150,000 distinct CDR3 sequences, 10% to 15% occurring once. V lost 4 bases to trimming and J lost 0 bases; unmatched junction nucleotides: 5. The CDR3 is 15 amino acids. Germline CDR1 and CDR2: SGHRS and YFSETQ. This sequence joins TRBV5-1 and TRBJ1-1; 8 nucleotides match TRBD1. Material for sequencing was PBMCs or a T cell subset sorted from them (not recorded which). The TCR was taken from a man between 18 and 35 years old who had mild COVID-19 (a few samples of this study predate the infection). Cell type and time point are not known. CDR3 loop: CASSTGQVLNTEAFF. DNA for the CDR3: TGCGCCAGCAGCACGGGACAGGTATTGAACACTGAAGCTTTCTTT. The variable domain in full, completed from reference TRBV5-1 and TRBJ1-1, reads KAGVTQTPRYLIKTRGQQVTLSCSPISGHRSVSWYQQTPGQGLQFLFEYFSETQRNKGNFPGRFSGRQFSNSRSEMNVSTLELGDSALYLCASSTGQVLNTEAFFGQGTRLTVV.